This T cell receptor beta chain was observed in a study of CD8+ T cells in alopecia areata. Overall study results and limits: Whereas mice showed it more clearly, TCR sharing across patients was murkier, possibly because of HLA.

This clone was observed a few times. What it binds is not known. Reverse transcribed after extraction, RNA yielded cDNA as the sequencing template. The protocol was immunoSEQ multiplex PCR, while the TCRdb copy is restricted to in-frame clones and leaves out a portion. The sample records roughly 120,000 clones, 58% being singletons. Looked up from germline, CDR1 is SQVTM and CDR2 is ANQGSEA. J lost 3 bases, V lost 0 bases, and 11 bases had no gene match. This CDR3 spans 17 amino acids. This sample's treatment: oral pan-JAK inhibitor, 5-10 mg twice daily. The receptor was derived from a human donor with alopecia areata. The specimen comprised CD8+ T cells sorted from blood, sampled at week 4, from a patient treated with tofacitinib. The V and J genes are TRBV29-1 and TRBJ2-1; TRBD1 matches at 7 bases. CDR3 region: CSVEDGGFGQDYNEQFF. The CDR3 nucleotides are TGCAGCGTTGAAGATGGCGGATTTGGACAGGACTACAATGAGCAGTTCTTC.